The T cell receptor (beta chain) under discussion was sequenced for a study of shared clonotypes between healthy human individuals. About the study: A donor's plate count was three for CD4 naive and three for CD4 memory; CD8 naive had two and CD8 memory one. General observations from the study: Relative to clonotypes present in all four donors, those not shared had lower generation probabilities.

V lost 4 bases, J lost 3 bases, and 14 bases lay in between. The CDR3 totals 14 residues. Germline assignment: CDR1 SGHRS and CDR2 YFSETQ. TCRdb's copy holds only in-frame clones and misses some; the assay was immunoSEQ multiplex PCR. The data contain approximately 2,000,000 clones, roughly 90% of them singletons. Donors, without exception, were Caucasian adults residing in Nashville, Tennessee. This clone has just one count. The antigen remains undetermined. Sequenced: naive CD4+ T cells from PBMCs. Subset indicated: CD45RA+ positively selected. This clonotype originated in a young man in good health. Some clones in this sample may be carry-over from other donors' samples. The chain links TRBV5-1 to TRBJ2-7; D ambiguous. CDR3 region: CASSPDAPNYEQYF. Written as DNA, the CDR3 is TGCGCCAGCAGCCCGGATGCCCCCAACTACGAGCAGTACTTC.